These 17 T cell receptor beta chains share one sample of origin, sequenced in a study of CD8+ T cells in alopecia areata. Extracted RNA was reverse transcribed into cDNA, the sequencing template. Method: immunoSEQ multiplex PCR; TCRdb's copy keeps in-frame clones and lacks some. The sample has about 180,000 clones, 51% seen once. This sample's treatment: oral pan-JAK inhibitor, 5-10 mg twice daily. The material sequenced was CD8+ T cells sorted from blood, taken between weeks 51 and 52, from a patient treated with tofacitinib. These receptors were obtained from a human donor with alopecia areata.

The CDR3 here is CASSVEGLAKNIQYF. CDR3 DNA sequence: TGTGCCAGCAGCGTAGAGGGCCTAGCCAAAAACATTCAGTACTTC. This chain links TRBV9 with TRBJ2-4, with D unclear. The CDR3 runs to 15 residues. Germline V gives CDR1 SGDLS, CDR2 YYNGEE. V was pared by 0 bases and J by 0 bases, with 7 bases between. Drawing the rest from reference TRBV9 and TRBJ2-4, the complete variable domain is DSGVTQTPKHLITATGQRVTLRCSPRSGDLSVYWYQQSLDQGLQFLIQYYNGEERAKGNILERFSAQQFPDLHSELNLSSLELGDSALYFCASSVEGLAKNIQYFGAGTRLSVL.

The rearrangement links TRBV7-9 to TRBJ2-3; the D gene is possibly TRBD2 (6 bases). The CDR3 loop spans 14 amino acids. Germline V gene data show CDR1 as SEHNR and CDR2 as FQNEAQ (reference sequence). V was shortened by 6 bases and J by 3 bases, with 13 bases between the two germline ends. DNA of the CDR3: TGTGCCAGCAGAGGAGGGGCCGGAACAGATACGCAGTATTTT. It translates to CASRGGAGTDTQYF. Based on the CDR3 plus reference TRBV7-9 and TRBJ2-3, the full variable domain is DTGVSQNPRHKITKRGQNVTFRCDPISEHNRLYWYRQTLGQGPEFLTYFQNEAQLEKSRLLSDRFSAERPKGSFSTLEIQRTEQGDSAMYLCASRGGAGTDTQYFGPGTRLTVL.

J is TRBJ1-1 and V is TRBV25-1, with no clear D. This CDR3 is 13 amino acids long. Germline V gene lookup returns CDR1 MGHDK and CDR2 SYGVNS. V lost 4 bases to trimming and J lost 1 base, with 7 bases between them. CDR3 DNA sequence: TGTGCCAGCAGTGCCGGACGGAACACTGAAGCTTTCTTT. Residues: CASSAGRNTEAFF.

The chain carries TRBV6-5 and TRBJ1-5, with TRBD1 as a possible D gene (6 bases). The CDR3 spans 14 residues. CDR1 and CDR2 from the germline V gene are MNHEY and SVGAGI. The V gene lost 5 bases and the J gene lost 5 bases, with 13 bases spanning the gap. The CDR3 region has the DNA TGTGCCAGCAGTAAGACTAGGGGGGATCAGCCCCAGCATTTT. Its translation: CASSKTRGDQPQHF.

J is TRBJ1-1 and V is TRBV5-1; perhaps TRBD1 as D (5 bases). The CDR3 sequence is 13 residues long. The V gene's germline CDR1 is SGHRS and CDR2 YFSETQ. V was cut by 3 bases and J by 1 base, with 7 bases left in between. The CDR3 loop reads CASSSGANTEAFF. In DNA, the CDR3 is TGCGCCAGCAGCTCCGGGGCGAACACTGAAGCTTTCTTT.

The V and J genes are TRBV6-6 and TRBJ1-1; D call uncertain. CDR1 and CDR2 (germline): MNHNY, SVGAGI (reference sequence). V was pared by 2 bases and J by 1 base, with 2 bases between. CDR3 size: 12 residues. This CDR3 is CASSYTNTEAFF. Here the CDR3 DNA reads TGTGCCAGCAGTTACACGAACACTGAAGCTTTCTTT.

This clone was seen a few times. This chain joins TRBV30 and TRBJ1-2, with TRBD1 matching 11 bases. Unmatched junction bases numbered 5, after V lost 1 base and J lost 7 bases. Germline CDR1 GTSNPN, CDR2 SVGIG (reference sequence). This CDR3 is 14 amino acids long. The CDR3 DNA follows: TGTGCCTGGAGTGGCCGGGACAGGGGGATTGGCTACACCTTC. Translating gives CAWSGRDRGIGYTF.

The chain uses TRBV13 and TRBJ2-5; D is ambiguous. In germline, CDR1 is PRHDT, CDR2 FYEKMQ (reference sequence). The CDR3 contains 13 residues. With 1 base removed from V and 5 bases from J, the gap between germline ends came to 8 bases. The CDR3 protein is CASSLDSTETQYF. The CDR3 DNA follows: TGTGCCAGCAGCTTAGACAGTACGGAGACCCAGTACTTC.

This chain joins TRBV6-5 and TRBJ2-7; no clear D gene. The germline V and J ends were trimmed by 0 bases and 0 bases, with 12 bases remaining between them. The CDR3 has 16 residues. CDR1 is MNHEY, CDR2 SVGAGI, per germline. The CDR3 spells CASSYSSGPASYEQYF. CDR3 DNA sequence: TGTGCCAGCAGTTACTCGAGTGGTCCAGCCTCCTACGAGCAGTACTTC.

In this sample, this clone turned up a few times. The rearrangement uses TRBV14 and TRBJ2-1; 9 positions match TRBD2. V shed 0 bases and J 6 bases; nucleotides not matched to a gene: 3. CDR1 is SGHDN, CDR2 FVKESK, per germline. The CDR3 length is 15 residues. CDR3 sequence reads: CASSQDSGSPNEQFF. CDR3 in DNA: TGTGCCAGCAGCCAAGATAGCGGGAGCCCCAATGAGCAGTTCTTC.

The chain carries TRBV6-6 and TRBJ2-3; D remains unclear. V lost 8 bases and J 0 bases, leaving 6 bases between the germline ends. In germline, CDR1 is MNHNY, CDR2 SVGAGI (reference sequence). This CDR3 comprises 12 residues. The CDR3 loop is CASWVSTDTQYF. In DNA form, the CDR3 reads TGTGCCAGCTGGGTGAGCACAGATACGCAGTATTTT.

This sequence joins TRBV7-9 and TRBJ2-5, with 9 bases aligning to TRBD1. Trimming removed 3 bases from V and 9 bases from J; junction bases left unmatched: 8. Germline loops: CDR1 SEHNR, CDR2 FQNEAQ (reference sequence). There are 14 residues in the CDR3. For the CDR3, the DNA is TGTGCCAGCAGCTTGACCCCCGGGACAGGGCCCCAGTACTTC. It specifies CASSLTPGTGPQYF.

There are a few counts of this clone. V and J are TRBV4-1 and TRBJ2-5; 8 nucleotides match TRBD2. V gave up 0 bases and J gave up 4 bases; unmatched junction bases: 16. Germline V gives CDR1 MGHRA, CDR2 YSYEKL. There are 19 residues in the CDR3. Here the CDR3 reads CASSQDKGTMAGGRETQYF. The CDR3 bases are TGCGCCAGCAGCCAAGATAAGGGGACTATGGCGGGGGGAAGAGAGACCCAGTACTTC.

The V gene is TRBV30, the J gene TRBJ2-4; either TRBD1 or TRBD2 may fit D (5 bases each). Trimming removed 3 bases from V and 8 bases from J, with 11 bases in between. The CDR3 totals 12 residues. Germline CDR1 GTSNPN, CDR2 SVGIG (reference sequence). CDR3 residues: CAWRGDLDIQYF. The CDR3 DNA reads TGTGCCTGGAGGGGGGATCTGGACATTCAGTACTTC.

This chain joins TRBV6-5 and TRBJ2-7, with 7 bases matching TRBD1. The CDR3 runs to 13 residues. Germline loops: CDR1 MNHEY, CDR2 SVGAGI. The V gene end was trimmed by 7 bases and the J gene end by 3 bases; junction bases not matched to a gene: 6. The CDR3 DNA sequence: TGTGCCAGCAAGACAGGGTTCCACTACGAGCAGTACTTC. It specifies CASKTGFHYEQYF.

The V gene is TRBV11-2, the J gene TRBJ2-7, with D possibly TRBD1 on 6 matching bases. Germline V lookup: CDR1 SGHAT, CDR2 FQNNGV. Between the trimmed V and J ends, which lost 1 base and 2 bases, there was a span of 15 bases. This CDR3 has 16 amino acids. The CDR3: CASSLVTAGDAYEQYF. The CDR3 bases are TGTGCCAGCAGCTTAGTAACGGCAGGGGATGCCTACGAGCAGTACTTC.

The V and J genes are TRBV7-8 and TRBJ1-2, with D unclear. The CDR3 length is 14 residues. Germline V lookup: CDR1 SGHVS, CDR2 FQNEAQ. The V end lost 0 bases, the J end lost 2 bases, and 7 bases lay between the germline ends. This CDR3 is CASSLASGNYGYTF. CDR3 bases: TGTGCCAGCAGCTTAGCATCAGGAAACTATGGCTACACCTTC.